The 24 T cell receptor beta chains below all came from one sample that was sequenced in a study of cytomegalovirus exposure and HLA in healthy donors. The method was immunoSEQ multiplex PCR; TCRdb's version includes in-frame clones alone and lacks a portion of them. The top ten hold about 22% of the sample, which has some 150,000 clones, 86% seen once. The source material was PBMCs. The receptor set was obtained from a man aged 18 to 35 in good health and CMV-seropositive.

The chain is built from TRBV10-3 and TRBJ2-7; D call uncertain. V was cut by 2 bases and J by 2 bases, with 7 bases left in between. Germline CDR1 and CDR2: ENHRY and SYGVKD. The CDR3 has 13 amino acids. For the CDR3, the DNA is TGTGCCATCAGTGAGGGTAGTGCCTACGAGCAGTACTTC. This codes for CAISEGSAYEQYF.

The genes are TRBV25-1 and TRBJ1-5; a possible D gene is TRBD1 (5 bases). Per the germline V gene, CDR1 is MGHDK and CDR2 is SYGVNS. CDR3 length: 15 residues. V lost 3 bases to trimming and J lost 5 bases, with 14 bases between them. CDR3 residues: CASSDPRAGDQPQHF. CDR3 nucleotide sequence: TGTGCCAGCAGTGACCCCAGGGCGGGGGATCAGCCCCAGCATTTT.

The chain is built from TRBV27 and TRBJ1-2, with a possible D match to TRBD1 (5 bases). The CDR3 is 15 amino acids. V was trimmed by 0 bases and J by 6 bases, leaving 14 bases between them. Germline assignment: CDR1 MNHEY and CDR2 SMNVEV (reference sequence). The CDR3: CASSLSPGRKDGYTF. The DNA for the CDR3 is TGTGCCAGCAGTTTATCACCAGGGCGAAAGGATGGCTACACCTTC.

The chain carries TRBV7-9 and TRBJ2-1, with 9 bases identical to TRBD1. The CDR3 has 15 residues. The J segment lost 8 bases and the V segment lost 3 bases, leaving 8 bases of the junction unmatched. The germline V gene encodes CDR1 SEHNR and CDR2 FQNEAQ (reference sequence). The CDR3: CASSLGSGQGYEQFF. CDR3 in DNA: TGTGCCAGCAGCTTGGGGTCGGGACAGGGTTATGAGCAGTTCTTC.

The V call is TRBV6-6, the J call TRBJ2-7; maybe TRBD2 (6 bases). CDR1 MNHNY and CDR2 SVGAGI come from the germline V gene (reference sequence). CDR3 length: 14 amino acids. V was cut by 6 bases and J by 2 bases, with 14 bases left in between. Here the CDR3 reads CASREGNPPYEQYF. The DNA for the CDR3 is TGTGCCAGCAGGGAGGGCAATCCTCCCTACGAGCAGTACTTC.

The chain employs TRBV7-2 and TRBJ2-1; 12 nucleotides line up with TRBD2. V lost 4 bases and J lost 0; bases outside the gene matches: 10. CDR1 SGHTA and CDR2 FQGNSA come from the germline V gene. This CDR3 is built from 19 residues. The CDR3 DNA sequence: TGTGCCAGCAGCTCTTTTTGGACTAGCGGGAAGAGCTCCTACAATGAGCAGTTCTTC. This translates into CASSSFWTSGKSSYNEQFF.

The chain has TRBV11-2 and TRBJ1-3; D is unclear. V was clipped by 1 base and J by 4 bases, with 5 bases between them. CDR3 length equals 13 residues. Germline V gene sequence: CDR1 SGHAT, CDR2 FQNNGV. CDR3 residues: CASSLGGGNTIYF. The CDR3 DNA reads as TGTGCCAGCAGCTTAGGCGGAGGAAACACCATATATTTT.

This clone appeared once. The DNA of the CDR3 is TGTGCCAGCAGCAAGACAGGGAACCAAGCCGGGGAGCTGTTTTTT. It codes for CASSKTGNQAGELFF. The chain employs TRBV6-1 and TRBJ2-2, with TRBD1 matching 7 bases. Trimming removed 6 bases from V and 6 bases from J; junction bases left unmatched: 10. Germline V CDR1 and CDR2: MNHNS, SASEGT. The CDR3 is 15 amino acids.

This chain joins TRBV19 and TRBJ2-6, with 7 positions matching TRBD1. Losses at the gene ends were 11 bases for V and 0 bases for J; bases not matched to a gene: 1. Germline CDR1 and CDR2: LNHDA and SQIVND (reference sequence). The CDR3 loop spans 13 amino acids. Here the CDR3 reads CAGQDSGANVLTF. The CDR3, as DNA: TGTGCCGGACAGGACTCTGGGGCCAACGTCCTGACTTTC.

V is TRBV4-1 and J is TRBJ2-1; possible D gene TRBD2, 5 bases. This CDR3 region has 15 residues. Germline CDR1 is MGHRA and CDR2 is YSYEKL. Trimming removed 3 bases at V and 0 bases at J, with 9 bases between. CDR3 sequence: CASSHQRSSYNEQFF. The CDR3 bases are TGCGCCAGCAGCCACCAGCGGAGCTCCTACAATGAGCAGTTCTTC.

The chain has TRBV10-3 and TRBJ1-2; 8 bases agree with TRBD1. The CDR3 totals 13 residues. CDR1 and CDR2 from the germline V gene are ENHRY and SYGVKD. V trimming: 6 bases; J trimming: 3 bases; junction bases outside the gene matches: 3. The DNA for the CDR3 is TGTGCCATCAGCACGGGACAGGACTATGGCTACACCTTC. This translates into CAISTGQDYGYTF.

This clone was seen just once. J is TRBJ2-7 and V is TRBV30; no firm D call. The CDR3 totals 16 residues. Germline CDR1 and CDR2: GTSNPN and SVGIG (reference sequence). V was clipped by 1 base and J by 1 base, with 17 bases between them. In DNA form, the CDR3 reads TGTGCCTGGAGTGCCAGGCCGTCGACGAATTCCTACGAGCAGTACTTC. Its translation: CAWSARPSTNSYEQYF.

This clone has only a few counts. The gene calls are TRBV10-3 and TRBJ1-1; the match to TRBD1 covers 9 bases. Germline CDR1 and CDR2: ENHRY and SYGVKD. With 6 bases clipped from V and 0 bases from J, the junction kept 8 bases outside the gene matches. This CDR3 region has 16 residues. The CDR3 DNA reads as TGTGCCATCAGCGACAGGGGGTCCCTCATGAACACTGAAGCTTTCTTT. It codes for CAISDRGSLMNTEAFF.

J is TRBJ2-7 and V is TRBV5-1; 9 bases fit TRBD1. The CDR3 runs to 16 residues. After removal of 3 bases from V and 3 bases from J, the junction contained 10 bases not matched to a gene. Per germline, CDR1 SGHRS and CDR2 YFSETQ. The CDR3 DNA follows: TGCGCCAGCAGCTCCCACCCGGGACAGGGCGTCTACGAGCAGTACTTC. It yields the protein CASSSHPGQGVYEQYF.

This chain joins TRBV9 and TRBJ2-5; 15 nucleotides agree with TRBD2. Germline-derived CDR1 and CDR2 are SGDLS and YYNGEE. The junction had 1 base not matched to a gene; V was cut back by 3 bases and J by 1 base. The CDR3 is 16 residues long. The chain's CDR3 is CASSAGLAGGQETQYF. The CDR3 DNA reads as TGTGCCAGCAGCGCGGGACTAGCGGGGGGCCAAGAGACCCAGTACTTC.

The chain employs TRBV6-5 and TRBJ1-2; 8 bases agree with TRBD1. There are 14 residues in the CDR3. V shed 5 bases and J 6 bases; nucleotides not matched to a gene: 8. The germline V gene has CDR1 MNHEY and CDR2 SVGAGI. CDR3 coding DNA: TGTGCCAGCAGTGGAGGACAGGGTGGGCATGGCTACACCTTC. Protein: CASSGGQGGHGYTF.

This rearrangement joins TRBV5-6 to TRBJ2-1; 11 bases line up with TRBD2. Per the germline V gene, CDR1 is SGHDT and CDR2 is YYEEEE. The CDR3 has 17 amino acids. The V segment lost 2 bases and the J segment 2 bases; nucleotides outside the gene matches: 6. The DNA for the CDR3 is TGTGCCAGCAGCTTTTCGCCGGGACTAGCGGCCTACAATGAGCAGTTCTTC. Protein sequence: CASSFSPGLAAYNEQFF.

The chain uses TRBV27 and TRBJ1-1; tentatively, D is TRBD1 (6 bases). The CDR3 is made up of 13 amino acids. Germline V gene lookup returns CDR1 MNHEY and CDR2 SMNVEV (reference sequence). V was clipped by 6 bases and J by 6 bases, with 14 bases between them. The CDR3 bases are TGTGCCAGCAGAACAGGGATCATCCCTGAAGCTTTCTTT. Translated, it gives CASRTGIIPEAFF.

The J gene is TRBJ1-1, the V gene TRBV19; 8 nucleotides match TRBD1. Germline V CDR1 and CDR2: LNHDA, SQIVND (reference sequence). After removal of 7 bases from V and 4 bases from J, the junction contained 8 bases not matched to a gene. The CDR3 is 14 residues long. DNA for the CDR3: TGTGCCAGTATCTCGGCAGGGGGCCGCACTGAAGCTTTCTTT. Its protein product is CASISAGGRTEAFF.

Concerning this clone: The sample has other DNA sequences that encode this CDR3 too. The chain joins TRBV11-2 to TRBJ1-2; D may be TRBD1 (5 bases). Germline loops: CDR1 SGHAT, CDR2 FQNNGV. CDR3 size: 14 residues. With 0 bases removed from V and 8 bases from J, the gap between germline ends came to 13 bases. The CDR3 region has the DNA TGTGCCAGCAGCTTAGATCCCCAGGGCGACGGCTACACCTTC. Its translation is CASSLDPQGDGYTF.

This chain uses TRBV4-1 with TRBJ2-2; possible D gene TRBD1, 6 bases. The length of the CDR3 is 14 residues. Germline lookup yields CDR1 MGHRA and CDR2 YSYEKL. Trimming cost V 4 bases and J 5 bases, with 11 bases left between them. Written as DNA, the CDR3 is TGCGCCAGCAGCCCGGGGACATTTACCGGGGAGCTGTTTTTT. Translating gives CASSPGTFTGELFF.

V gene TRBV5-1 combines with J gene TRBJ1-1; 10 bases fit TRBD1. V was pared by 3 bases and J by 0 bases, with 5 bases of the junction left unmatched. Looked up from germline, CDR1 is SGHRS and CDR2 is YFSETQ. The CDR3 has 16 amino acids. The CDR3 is CASSWDRGRVNTEAFF. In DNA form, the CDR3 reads TGCGCCAGCAGCTGGGACAGGGGTAGGGTGAACACTGAAGCTTTCTTT. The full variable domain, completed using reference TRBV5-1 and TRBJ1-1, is KAGVTQTPRYLIKTRGQQVTLSCSPISGHRSVSWYQQTPGQGLQFLFEYFSETQRNKGNFPGRFSGRQFSNSRSEMNVSTLELGDSALYLCASSWDRGRVNTEAFFGQGTRLTVV.

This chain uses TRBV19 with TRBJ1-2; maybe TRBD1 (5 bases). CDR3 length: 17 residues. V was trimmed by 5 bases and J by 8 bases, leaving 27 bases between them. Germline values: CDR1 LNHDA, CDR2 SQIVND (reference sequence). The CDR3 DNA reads TGTGCCAGTAGTGATAAGCCGCGTGGGCAGGGAGGTTCCGGCTACACCTTC. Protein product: CASSDKPRGQGGSGYTF.

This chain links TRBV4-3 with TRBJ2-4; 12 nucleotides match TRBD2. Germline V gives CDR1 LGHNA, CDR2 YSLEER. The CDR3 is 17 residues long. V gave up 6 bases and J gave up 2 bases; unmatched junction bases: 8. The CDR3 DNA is TGCGCCAGCAGTCGACTAGCGGGGGACGGGCCCAAAAACATTCAGTACTTC. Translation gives CASSRLAGDGPKNIQYF.